This T cell receptor beta chain is drawn from a study of HIV-infected patients and healthy controls (dated by TCRdb to between 2012 and 2015). Broadly, across the study: After three months of therapy, CD4 counts in about 85% of the 16 patients increased to a modest but significant degree while remaining below normal ranges. The CD4:CD8 ratio rose slightly, whereas CD8 counts showed no consistent shift during early therapy. The study asked whether deep sequencing of the TCR repertoire from small blood samples of HIV patients could detect immune perturbation and reconstitution. After a further year of therapy, viral load was undetectable in all patients, having already become undetectable in most of the 16 patients by the second bleed. Relative to controls, total CDR3 counts per chain did not differ significantly, and patients lacked overall T-cell lymphocytopenia.

Approximately 500 ng RNA was reverse transcribed with SuperScript III using primers against the alpha and beta constant regions. Alpha and beta chain libraries were generated separately via chain-specific third strand synthesis with multiplexing indices. The protocol used a single primer pair to amplify all rearrangements within a chain, which avoided primer bias, and attached molecular barcodes to each cDNA molecule. The SP2 sequencing primer site and a random hexamer were carried on a 5' RACE adapter, to which purified cDNA was joined by T4 RNA Ligase 1. Second strand synthesis was primed from the SP2 site with Phusion polymerase, using slow temperature ramps to favor optimal annealing. Joined together, two random hexamer sequences that had both been added before amplification formed the 12-nucleotide barcode of each molecule. A short first PCR added P5 and P7 adapter elements plus a second index, followed by an approximately 20-cycle amplification PCR with P5s and P7 primers. In total the libraries went through roughly 30 PCR cycles, after which the libraries were quantified on a Qubit, sized on a Bioanalyzer, and diluted to 4 nM. Sequencing of the normalized libraries was performed on an Illumina MiSeq with 2 x 250 paired-end kits. MinElute columns were the means by which the reverse transcription reactions were cleaned up, and the reactions were eluted into approximately 10 ul Tris-Cl. Adapter ligations ran for 23 hours at 16 degrees C and were afterwards cleaned with AMPure XP beads at a 1:1 ratio. Per the original workflow: A modified Decombinator that output V, J, insert and barcode information was used to process the demultiplexed FASTQ files. Sequences that shared a barcode but differed from the dominant sequence were treated as errors and discarded, and barcodes were clustered at Levenshtein distance 3 and counted to estimate the original cDNA molecules. The R packages ineq, vegan, igraph and RCytoscape were used for downstream analyses, with IMGT nomenclature and CDR3 definitions applied. To avoid skew from clonal expansion, each TCR was counted once, and V gene usage was computed over distinct sequences. Similarity networks connected unique CDR3 amino acid sequences within a donor whenever two sequences differed by a single Levenshtein edit. In the repertoires, a search was made for a compiled set of published HIV-specific CDR3s (about 97 alpha, 650 to 750 beta) and CMV-specific CDR3s (approximately 13 alpha, around 230 beta). Random subsampling to size-matched repertoires showed patients' decreased diversity was not caused by their lower sequence numbers. The public reads were reprocessed in TCRdb via fastp at Q25 and MiXCR, keeping in-frame beta chains. Rows matching on CDR3 protein sequence are summarized as one entry with the most common DNA and genes. TCRdb, not the original authors, processed these V and J calls. Counted in this sample were roughly 14,000 distinct CDR3 sequences; 12% of them appeared once. About 37% of the sample is taken by the ten largest.

Follow-up blood from HIV-infected patients was collected roughly three months, about 14 weeks, after antiretroviral therapy began. Whole blood was used without fractionating the cells, so the repertoire represented all peripheral T cells without sorting. An approximately 2.5 ml sample of peripheral blood was drawn into Tempus tubes for RNA extraction. Enrollment excluded patients who had febrile or AIDS-related illness, tumors, hepatitis B or C coinfection, immunomodulatory therapy, recent vaccination or treatment interruptions. Residual genomic DNA was removed with the TURBO-DNase kit and globin mRNA was depleted with GLOBINclear. Ten or more counts support this clonotype. Its target antigen remains unknown. No clone much larger than this one lies a single base away; base qualities are absent. CDR1 and CDR2 (SGHVS, FQNEAQ) derive from the germline V gene. The CDR3 spans 13 residues, from the cysteine through the phenylalanine. CDR3 DNA only is kept here, 39 bases in frame from base 1. V drops 4 bases and J drops 5 bases, leaving 11 bases in between.

Results and caveats for the whole study, not just this receptor: Rare events from HIV-infected data received too much weight under size-matching, and comparisons were complicated by unequal numbers of distinct sequences between patients and controls. Only about three months of therapy was reflected in the treated samples, a period arguably too short to observe immune reconstitution given low adult thymic output. Healthy controls shared more CDR3s between individuals than HIV+ patients, by Jaccard index and by count of highly shared sequences. MAIT cell alpha-chain CDR3s were found at high frequency in healthy controls but were severely depleted in HIV+ repertoires. The dynamics of distinct T-cell subpopulations could not be separated, and sequencing depth was restricted, because whole blood was used. A major limit on how widely the findings apply, in the view of the authors, was that only sixteen HIV-infected individuals were processed. Size-matched repertoire data did not replicate the apparent post-therapy recovery of the Gini index in HIV-infected patients. Eight alpha and eight beta V genes showed significantly different mean usage between HIV-infected patients and controls. During therapy, HIV-associated CDR3s significantly decreased in frequency, while CMV-associated CDR3s did not change significantly, though most became more frequent. HIV-infected repertoires showed significantly elevated mean Gini indices relative to controls, which possibly reflects oligoclonality. Donor HLA types were not determined in the study. Compared with untreated HIV+ repertoires, healthy control repertoires had roughly threefold more distinct CDR3s and a higher Shannon diversity. The observed differences in diversity were not explained by the slight differences in age and sex profiles between the study cohorts. Alpha-beta chain pairing was not determined in the samples.

The sample in question was blood, obtained during antiretroviral therapy. The clonotype comes from an adult with HIV infection. The donor label of this sample is uncertain. The chain is encoded by TRBV7-8 joined to TRBJ2-5, and possibly TRBD2, on 5 matching bases. The CDR3 protein sequence reads: CASSSRGRETQYF. The DNA sequence is as follows: TGTGCCAGCAGCTCCCGGGGTCGGGAGACCCAGTACTTC.